This TCR beta chain is drawn from a study of cytomegalovirus exposure and HLA in healthy donors. Both 60 Vbeta primers and 13 Jbeta primers went into the PCR. Sequencing was performed with immunoSEQ multiplex PCR; in TCRdb, only in-frame clones are kept and a portion is missing. Of 75,000 to 100,000 clones listed, 76% are singletons. What was sequenced was PBMCs. The source of this sequence is a woman aged 55-70 years in good health and CMV-seropositive.

The CDR3 DNA sequence: TGTGCCAGCAGTTGGACCGGGACAGGGCGTTCGGAAGCTTTCTTT. It encodes CASSWTGTGRSEAFF. This chain links TRBV27 with TRBJ1-1, with 9 bases lining up with TRBD1. CDR1 is MNHEY and CDR2 is SMNVEV in the germline V gene (reference sequence). Unmatched junction bases numbered 11, after V lost 4 bases and J lost 8 bases. This CDR3 is 15 amino acids long.